This TCR beta chain was retrieved from a study of radiation and T cells in renal cell carcinoma. CDR1 is ENHRY and CDR2 is SYGVKD in the germline V gene. This CDR3 contains 15 residues. Trimming took off 0 bases at V and 4 bases at J, with 10 bases between the two ends. Treatment indicated: treatment-naive control, cytoreductive nephrectomy. The data were produced by immunoSEQ multiplex PCR, yet TCRdb's version contains in-frame clones alone and is incomplete. Of 14,000 or so clones in the sample, around 60% were seen once. The sequence derives from a man aged 50 or older with renal cell carcinoma. The sample in question was tumor tissue, obtained from a patient whose treatment was nephrectomy without radiotherapy. The chain carries TRBV10-3 and TRBJ1-3; D unclear. The CDR3 DNA sequence: TGTGCCATCAGTGAGTCAGGGTGGGCAGGAAACACCATATATTTT. Translating it yields CAISESGWAGNTIYF.